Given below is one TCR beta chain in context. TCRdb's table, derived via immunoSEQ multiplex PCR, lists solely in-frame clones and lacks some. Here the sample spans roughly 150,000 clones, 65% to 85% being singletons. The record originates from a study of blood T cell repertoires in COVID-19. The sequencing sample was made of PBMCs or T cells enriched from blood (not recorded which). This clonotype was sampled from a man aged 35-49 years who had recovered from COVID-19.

The CDR3 region has the DNA TGTGCCACCCGCTATACGCCCTTTATAGGGGCGAAGAACACTGAAGCTTTCTTT. The encoded protein is CATRYTPFIGAKNTEAFF. J is TRBJ1-1 and V is TRBV27, with D maybe TRBD1 (5 bases). Germline values: CDR1 MNHEY, CDR2 SMNVEV (reference sequence). The CDR3 runs to 18 residues. With 10 bases removed from V and 1 base from J, the gap between germline ends came to 28 bases.